Below are 30 T cell receptor beta chains sequenced from a single sample in a study of blood T cell repertoires in COVID-19. TCRdb keeps only in-frame clones here, not all; method: immunoSEQ multiplex PCR. The table records over 120,000 clones, roughly 83% of them present only once. The sequenced sample consisted of peripheral blood. The receptors here all came from an older woman with COVID-19, enrolled during active disease.

This clone has only one observation. The V and J genes are TRBV14 and TRBJ2-3, with D possibly TRBD2 on 6 matching bases. Germline V lookup: CDR1 SGHDN, CDR2 FVKESK. This CDR3 has 14 residues. The V and J ends lost 5 bases and 2 bases respectively, with 11 bases between them. The CDR3 nucleotides read TGTGCCAGCAGCTTGGGACTGCCCACAGATACGCAGTATTTT. Its protein is CASSLGLPTDTQYF.

The chain recombines TRBV5-5 with TRBJ1-2; D is undetermined. There are 15 residues in the CDR3. Germline lookup yields CDR1 SGHKS and CDR2 YYEKEE (reference sequence). Trimming took 0 bases from V and 0 from J, leaving 9 bases between them. Written as DNA, the CDR3 is TGTGCCAGCAGCTTGGAACCACTAGCTAACTATGGCTACACCTTC. Translation gives CASSLEPLANYGYTF.

This sequence joins TRBV6-2 or TRBV6-3 and TRBJ1-5; TRBD1 might be the D (5 bases). Germline loops: CDR1 MNHEY, CDR2 SVGEGT. V was trimmed by 4 bases and J by 4 bases, leaving 11 bases between them. The CDR3 spans 14 residues. CDR3 residues: CASSWRGTNQPQHF. In nucleotides, the CDR3 is TGTGCCAGCAGTTGGCGGGGCACAAATCAGCCCCAGCATTTT.

V gene TRBV28 combines with J gene TRBJ2-3, with D perhaps TRBD2 (6 bases). This CDR3 spans 15 amino acids. Per the germline V gene, CDR1 is MDHEN and CDR2 is SYDVKM. V lost 4 bases, J lost 7 bases, and 18 bases lay in between. CDR3 DNA: TGTGCCAGCAGTTCCCCGGGACTGAATCCGAATACGCAGTATTTT. Translated: CASSSPGLNPNTQYF.

This clone appeared a few times. This chain links TRBV10-3 with TRBJ1-1, with D perhaps TRBD1 (5 bases). This CDR3 is 15 amino acids long. V was trimmed by 4 bases and J by 3 bases, leaving 15 bases between them. Germline V CDR1 and CDR2: ENHRY, SYGVKD. The DNA for the CDR3 is TGTGCCATCAGTGGTAGATTGGGGGGGGACACTGAAGCTTTCTTT. Its protein product is CAISGRLGGDTEAFF.

CDR3 loop: CASSLGQGDRLQHF. The CDR3 DNA reads as TGTGCCAGCAGCTTGGGTCAGGGCGATCGTCTCCAGCATTTT. The chain joins TRBV11-2 to TRBJ1-5; D perhaps matches TRBD1 (5 bases). Trimming cost V 3 bases and J 12 bases, with 18 bases left between them. The germline V gene has CDR1 SGHAT and CDR2 FQNNGV. The CDR3 loop spans 14 amino acids.

This clone was seen only once. The identical CDR3 is also encoded by other nucleotide sequences in the sample. V and J are TRBV7-2 and TRBJ2-7; TRBD1 aligns across 8 bases. Trimming took 4 bases from V and 3 from J; bases not matched to a gene: 5. The CDR3 length is 14 residues. From germline, CDR1 is SGHTA and CDR2 FQGNSA. The DNA for the CDR3 is TGTGCCAGCAGCTCTGGGACAGGTGTCTACGAGCAGTACTTC. This sequence encodes CASSSGTGVYEQYF.

This chain joins TRBV30 and TRBJ1-3; TRBD1 is a possible D gene (5 bases). The CDR3 runs to 14 residues. Trimming took off 2 bases at V and 10 bases at J, with 18 bases between the two ends. CDR1 is GTSNPN and CDR2 is SVGIG in the germline V gene (reference sequence). The CDR3, as DNA: TGTGCCTGGAGTCCCATGCCCGCGGGACTAACCATATATTTT. It yields the protein CAWSPMPAGLTIYF.

The V gene is TRBV3-1 (or the pseudogene TRBV3-2), the J gene TRBJ2-3; 12 bases are shared with TRBD2. Trimming removed 0 bases from V and 0 bases from J; junction bases left unmatched: 7. This CDR3 has 19 residues. Germline V gene lookup returns CDR1 LGHDT and CDR2 YNNKEL (reference sequence). In DNA, the CDR3 is TGTGCCAGCAGCCAAGATGCGCCTAGCGGGGGGGGAAGCACAGATACGCAGTATTTT. Amino acids: CASSQDAPSGGGSTDTQYF.

The J gene is TRBJ1-4, the V gene TRBV30, with D unresolved. The CDR3 loop spans 15 amino acids. V shed 0 bases and J shed 8 bases, with 16 bases lying between them. The V gene's germline CDR1 is GTSNPN and CDR2 SVGIG (reference sequence). The CDR3 sequence is CAWSVLASFREKLFF. DNA of the CDR3: TGTGCCTGGAGTGTACTAGCTTCCTTTAGGGAAAAACTGTTTTTT.

This clone was seen more than once but under ten times. The genes are TRBV6-5 and TRBJ1-1; a possible D gene is TRBD1 (5 bases). The germline V gene has CDR1 MNHEY and CDR2 SVGAGI. The CDR3 has 13 amino acids. Deletions cut 9 bases from V and 3 bases from J, with 14 bases between. CDR3 residues: CASAEGRDTEAFF. The CDR3 DNA reads as TGTGCCAGTGCCGAGGGGAGGGACACTGAAGCTTTCTTT.

The chain uses TRBV6-6 and TRBJ1-1, with TRBD1 matching 10 bases. The CDR3 extends over 15 amino acids. Germline V lookup: CDR1 MNHNY, CDR2 SVGAGI (reference sequence). V lost 6 bases to trimming and J lost 11 bases; unmatched junction nucleotides: 15. This CDR3 reads CASRNDRGRPAEAFF. The CDR3 DNA follows: TGTGCCAGCAGAAACGACAGGGGGCGACCCGCGGAGGCTTTCTTT.

The rearrangement uses TRBV20-1 and TRBJ1-6, with D possibly matching TRBD1 (6 bases). This CDR3 has 15 amino acids. The V gene lost 5 bases and the J gene lost 8 bases, with 19 bases spanning the gap. From germline, CDR1 is DFQATT and CDR2 SNEGSKA (reference sequence). DNA of the CDR3: TGCAGTGCTCGTGTCACAGGGAAATGGGATTCACCCCTCCACTTT. As protein: CSARVTGKWDSPLHF.

The CDR3 coding sequence is TGCAGCGGCTACAGGGGGCAGGGCGGGGAGCTGTTTTTT. Translation: CSGYRGQGGELFF. The V call is TRBV29-1, the J call TRBJ2-2; 9 bases agree with TRBD1. CDR1 SQVTM and CDR2 ANQGSEA come from the germline V gene. After removal of 7 bases from V and 7 bases from J, the junction contained 7 bases not matched to a gene. The CDR3 has 13 residues.

The chain joins TRBV14 to TRBJ2-7, with D tentatively TRBD1 (7 bases). This CDR3 has 14 residues. V dropped 6 bases and J dropped 0 bases, with 12 bases sitting between them. The germline V gene has CDR1 SGHDN and CDR2 FVKESK. This chain's CDR3 is CASRGQGGSYEQYF. For the CDR3, the DNA is TGTGCCAGCAGGGGGCAGGGGGGCTCCTACGAGCAGTACTTC.

The chain joins TRBV3-1 (or the pseudogene TRBV3-2) to TRBJ1-6; D is possibly TRBD1 (5 bases). Trimming took off 5 bases at V and 9 bases at J, with 17 bases between the two ends. Germline CDR1 is LGHDT and CDR2 is YNNKEL (reference sequence). The CDR3 loop spans 15 amino acids. CDR3 nucleotides: TGTGCCAGCAGCACCAGGACGGGGGGGAGTTCACCCCTCCACTTT. Translating gives CASSTRTGGSSPLHF.

CDR3 protein: CASSPTAGEGEQFF. The CDR3 nucleotides read TGTGCCAGCAGCCCAACCGCAGGGGAAGGTGAGCAGTTCTTC. This chain links TRBV7-3 with TRBJ2-1; weak D call: TRBD1 (6 bases). This CDR3 contains 14 residues. V lost 5 bases and J 9 bases, leaving 17 bases between the germline ends. CDR1 and CDR2 (germline): SGHTA, FQGTGA.

This chain links TRBV6-5 with TRBJ1-2, with 7 bases aligning to TRBD1. Germline assignment: CDR1 MNHEY and CDR2 SVGAGI. The CDR3 length is 13 residues. V lost 4 bases, J lost 5 bases, and 4 bases stayed unmatched. CDR3 bases: TGTGCCAGCAGTTGGGACAGCATTTATGGCTACACCTTC. Translating gives CASSWDSIYGYTF.

The chain carries TRBV2 and TRBJ1-2, with D possibly being TRBD1 (5 bases). The V end was cut by 8 bases, the J end by 3 bases, with 13 bases between. The CDR3 is 13 residues long. Germline V CDR1 and CDR2: SNHLY, FYNNEI. CDR3 region: CASHRRTDYGYTF. The CDR3 DNA follows: TGTGCCAGCCACAGGAGAACTGACTATGGCTACACCTTC.

V and J are TRBV18 and TRBJ2-7; no definite D call. Germline assignment: CDR1 KGHSH and CDR2 LQKENI. V was clipped by 6 bases and J by 5 bases, with 14 bases between them. CDR3 length: 13 residues. The CDR3 nucleotides read TGTGCCAGCTCTCCCACAAGCGCCAACGAGCAGTACTTC. Translated: CASSPTSANEQYF.

The chain has TRBV9 and TRBJ2-1; D possibly corresponds to TRBD2 (6 bases). Germline assignment: CDR1 SGDLS and CDR2 YYNGEE. The CDR3 extends over 17 amino acids. V lost 0 bases and J 2 bases, leaving 15 bases between the germline ends. The CDR3 spells CASSVDWGGHTYNEQFF. The CDR3 nucleotides are TGTGCCAGCAGCGTAGATTGGGGAGGCCATACCTACAATGAGCAGTTCTTC.

The chain combines TRBV9 with TRBJ2-1; possible D gene TRBD1, 8 bases. V lost 2 bases and J 4 bases, leaving 16 bases between the germline ends. CDR1 SGDLS and CDR2 YYNGEE come from the germline V gene. CDR3 size: 16 residues. Here the CDR3 DNA reads TGTGCCAGCAGCGTCCAACAGGGGGGGATTTACAATGAGCAGTTCTTC. It codes for CASSVQQGGIYNEQFF.

This rearrangement joins TRBV30 to TRBJ2-7; TRBD1 aligns across 10 bases. The germline V gene has CDR1 GTSNPN and CDR2 SVGIG (reference sequence). The CDR3 consists of 15 residues. Trimming cost V 4 bases and J 4 bases; bases outside gene matches: 10. Here the CDR3 reads CAWKTGGSSKYEQYF. The CDR3 coding sequence is TGTGCCTGGAAGACAGGGGGCTCTTCCAAGTACGAGCAGTACTTC.

The rearrangement joins TRBV5-4 to TRBJ2-7; TRBD1 matches at 8 bases. V lost 5 bases, J lost 7 bases, and 11 bases stayed unmatched. CDR1 and CDR2 (germline): SGHNT, YYREEE (reference sequence). This CDR3 region has 14 residues. The CDR3 loop reads CASSSGGVLDEQYF. CDR3 coding DNA: TGTGCCAGCAGTTCAGGGGGCGTTCTGGATGAGCAGTACTTC.

This rearrangement joins TRBV3-1 (or the pseudogene TRBV3-2) to TRBJ1-1, with a weak D call TRBD1 (6 bases). CDR3 length equals 15 residues. The germline V gene has CDR1 LGHDT and CDR2 YNNKEL (reference sequence). Trimming pared 4 bases from V and 2 bases from J, leaving 14 bases between. The CDR3 coding sequence is TGTGCCAGCAGCCCCACAGGGACCGTTAACACTGAAGCTTTCTTT. Its translation: CASSPTGTVNTEAFF.

The chain recombines TRBV7-8 with TRBJ1-2, with 8 bases aligning to TRBD1. The V gene end was trimmed by 2 bases and the J gene end by 1 base; junction bases not matched to a gene: 6. Germline CDR1 and CDR2: SGHVS and FQNEAQ. The CDR3 spans 16 residues. This CDR3 reads CASSLQGASLNYGYTF. The CDR3 nucleotides are TGTGCCAGCAGCTTACAGGGGGCCTCGCTTAACTATGGCTACACCTTC.

For the CDR3, the DNA is TGTGCCAGCAGCTTACTCGGACTAGCGGAGACCCAGTACTTC. Its translation is CASSLLGLAETQYF. The V gene is TRBV7-2, the J gene TRBJ2-5, with 9 bases fitting TRBD2. CDR1 SGHTA and CDR2 FQGNSA come from the germline V gene. After removal of 2 bases from V and 5 bases from J, the junction contained 3 bases not matched to a gene. This CDR3 has 14 amino acids.

The rearrangement links TRBV5-1 to TRBJ2-1, with a possible D match to TRBD1 (6 bases). Germline values: CDR1 SGHRS, CDR2 YFSETQ. V lost 0 bases, J lost 4 bases, and 11 bases lay in between. The CDR3 runs to 15 residues. The CDR3 coding sequence is TGCGCCAGCAGCTTGGGAGGGACAAGTTACAATGAGCAGTTCTTC. Amino acids: CASSLGGTSYNEQFF.

This clone has just one count. The rearrangement uses TRBV6-5 and TRBJ1-3; 8 bases fit TRBD1. V trimming: 6 bases; J trimming: 3 bases; junction bases outside the gene matches: 4. This CDR3 is built from 14 residues. Germline V gives CDR1 MNHEY, CDR2 SVGAGI. CDR3 DNA sequence: TGTGCCAGCAGCCCAACAGGGGGTGGAAACACCATATATTTT. Protein sequence: CASSPTGGGNTIYF.

As to this clone: Other DNA variants within this sample encode the same CDR3. V is TRBV5-1 and J is TRBJ1-1; D possibly corresponds to TRBD1 (5 bases). The CDR3 has 14 amino acids. Trimming cost V 0 bases and J 1 base, with 7 bases left between them. The germline gives CDR1 SGHRS, CDR2 YFSETQ. The DNA for the CDR3 is TGCGCCAGCAGCTTGGCCCAGGGGAACACTGAAGCTTTCTTT. Protein sequence: CASSLAQGNTEAFF.